This T cell receptor beta chain was captured by sequencing in a study of T cells expressing NK-cell markers. Study as a whole: HCMV seropositivity characterized seven of the eight sequenced donors, and seronegativity one.

CDR3 length: 17 amino acids. From germline, CDR1 is SGHVS and CDR2 FQNEAQ. For each CDR3 protein, TCRdb gives one entry from its re-call of the 5' RACE reads, without DNA. The table lists 200,000 to 300,000 distinct CDR3 sequences, with 0.3% to 0.45% in the top ten. The specimen sequenced was blood T cells: a sorted CD56 or NKG2C T cell subset, CD4+ or CD8+ T cells, or bulk PBMC T cells (not recorded which). The rearrangement joins TRBV7-8 to TRBJ1-4; TCRdb picks TRBD1, but there is no DNA to check that call. The TCR originated in a man in his late teens or twenties in good health. CDR3 sequence: CASSLAVMAGFGEKLFF.